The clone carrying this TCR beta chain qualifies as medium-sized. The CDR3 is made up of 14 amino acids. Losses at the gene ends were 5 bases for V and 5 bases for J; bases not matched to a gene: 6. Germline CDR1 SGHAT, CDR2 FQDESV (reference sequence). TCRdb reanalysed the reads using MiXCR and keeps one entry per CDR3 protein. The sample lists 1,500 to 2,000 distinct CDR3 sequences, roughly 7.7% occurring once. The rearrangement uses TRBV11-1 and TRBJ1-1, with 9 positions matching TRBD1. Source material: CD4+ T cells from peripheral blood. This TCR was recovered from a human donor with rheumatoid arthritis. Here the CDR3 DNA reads TGTGCCAGCAGCCCCGGACAGGGGAGGACTGAAGCTTTCTTT. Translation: CASSPGQGRTEAFF.